This T cell receptor beta chain emerged from a study of T and B cells in COVID-19 patients. Study-level background: Peripheral blood came from COVID-19 patients with active infection or after recovery. Of around 21 active-infection patients, fewer than 19 carried comorbidities linked to unfavorable COVID-19 outcome. Study outcomes and limitations: Patients with COVID-19 reportedly showed strongly skewed T cell receptor beta variable and joining gene usage. Blood from mildly ill patients while symptomatic, and early samples from severe cases, were scarce.

Multiplex PCR with BIOMED2 TRB-A/B primer pools amplified TRB rearrangements. Each CDR3 protein gets one entry after TCRdb re-called the multiplex PCR reads with MiXCR. This table holds 5,500 to 8,000 distinct CDR3 sequences, approximately 32% found once. In its sample, this clonotype was seen a few times. The antigen is unknown. Each TRB amplification used roughly 220-550 ng of genomic DNA from blood. V gave up 0 bases and J gave up 1 base, with 18 bases separating them. CDR1 is SQVTM and CDR2 is ANQGSEA in the germline V gene. CDR3 length: 17 amino acids. V usage is TRBV29-1 and J usage is TRBJ2-5; D might be TRBD2 (5 bases). This sequence originates from a human donor who had recovered from COVID-19. Sequenced input: blood. CDR3 region: CSVEETRGIRFQETQYF. The DNA of the CDR3 is TGCAGCGTTGAAGAAACTAGAGGGATTCGGTTCCAAGAGACCCAGTACTTC.